Below, 25 T cell receptor beta chains from the same sample are listed, as sequenced in a study of a mutant IDH1 vaccine in newly diagnosed glioma. Time point described: baseline, week 1 (first vaccination visit). Described treatment: pre-vaccination baseline after standard-of-care therapy. The method was immunoSEQ multiplex PCR; TCRdb's version includes in-frame clones alone and lacks a portion of them. The table lists roughly 35,000 clones, 88% of them singletons. Sequenced material: PBMCs, taken from a glioma patient treated with radiotherapy, temozolomide or both. The source is a woman aged 40 to 50 with glioma.

V usage is TRBV5-4 and J usage is TRBJ2-3; no clear D. This CDR3 comprises 13 residues. With 0 bases removed from V and 3 bases from J, the gap between germline ends came to 5 bases. Germline V gene data show CDR1 as SGHNT and CDR2 as YYREEE (reference sequence). The CDR3 coding sequence is TGTGCCAGCAGCTTGGCAGAAACAGATACGCAGTATTTT. It encodes CASSLAETDTQYF.

V usage is TRBV19 and J usage is TRBJ1-1; D might be TRBD1 (6 bases). The V end was cut by 3 bases, the J end by 4 bases, with 12 bases between. The CDR3 runs to 14 residues. From germline, CDR1 is LNHDA and CDR2 SQIVND (reference sequence). The CDR3 region has the DNA TGTGCCAGTAGTATGATGGGAGGGGGCACTGAAGCTTTCTTT. Protein sequence: CASSMMGGGTEAFF.

CDR3 bases: TGTGCCAGCAGTTACGTACAGGGAGGCGAAAAACTGTTTTTT. Residues: CASSYVQGGEKLFF. This rearrangement joins TRBV6-5 to TRBJ1-4, with TRBD1 as a possible D gene (6 bases). V lost 2 bases and J 8 bases, leaving 12 bases between the germline ends. CDR1 is MNHEY and CDR2 is SVGAGI in the germline V gene. The CDR3 runs 14 residues.

This rearrangement joins TRBV27 to TRBJ2-7; maybe TRBD1 (6 bases). With 6 bases removed from V and 7 bases from J, the gap between germline ends came to 16 bases. This CDR3 spans 13 amino acids. Germline V gene data show CDR1 as MNHEY and CDR2 as SMNVEV (reference sequence). CDR3 sequence (DNA): TGTGCCAGCAGCCATACAGGGACCAGTGAGCAGTACTTC. It translates to CASSHTGTSEQYF.

The chain's CDR3 is CASSPTAQKRNVYGYTF. Here the CDR3 DNA reads TGTGCCAGTAGTCCAACGGCTCAGAAACGCAACGTGTATGGCTACACCTTC. This chain connects TRBV19 to TRBJ1-2; D is uncertain. The germline V and J ends were trimmed by 5 bases and 5 bases, with 24 bases remaining between them. CDR1 and CDR2 (germline): LNHDA, SQIVND (reference sequence). CDR3 length: 17 residues.

The rearrangement uses TRBV9 and TRBJ1-2, with 9 bases identical to TRBD1. In germline, CDR1 is SGDLS, CDR2 YYNGEE. The J segment lost 2 bases and the V segment lost 4 bases, leaving 12 bases of the junction unmatched. CDR3 length: 17 amino acids. The CDR3 is CASSPSPGTGWNYGYTF. CDR3 DNA: TGTGCCAGCAGCCCCAGTCCCGGGACAGGGTGGAACTATGGCTACACCTTC.

V gene TRBV6-6 combines with J gene TRBJ1-5, with 7 bases matching TRBD1. Germline-derived CDR1 and CDR2 are MNHNY and SVGAGI (reference sequence). The CDR3 runs 15 residues. V lost 2 bases and J lost 4; bases outside the gene matches: 5. In DNA form, the CDR3 reads TGTGCCAGCAGTTACGTGGCAGGGGGAAATCAGCCCCAGCATTTT. Its translation is CASSYVAGGNQPQHF.

This clone was observed a single time. The chain couples TRBV25-1 to TRBJ2-3; D is perhaps TRBD1 (6 bases). Trimming stripped 4 bases from V and 3 bases from J, with 14 bases between. CDR3 length equals 15 residues. Germline V gene data show CDR1 as MGHDK and CDR2 as SYGVNS. CDR3 sequence: CASSARGFYTDTQYF. The DNA for the CDR3 is TGTGCCAGCAGTGCCAGGGGTTTTTATACAGATACGCAGTATTTT.

The chain links TRBV7-2 to TRBJ2-7; D is unresolved. With 5 bases removed from V and 4 bases from J, the gap between germline ends came to 6 bases. CDR1 and CDR2 (germline): SGHTA, FQGNSA. The CDR3 totals 11 residues. CDR3 residues: CASSPRYEQYF. The DNA of the CDR3 is TGTGCCAGCAGCCCACGATACGAGCAGTACTTC.

This clone showed up just once. The gene calls are TRBV4-1 and TRBJ2-7; perhaps D is TRBD1 or TRBD2 (5 bases each). Germline V gene data show CDR1 as MGHRA and CDR2 as YSYEKL. Trimming took off 3 bases at V and 3 bases at J, with 12 bases between the two ends. The CDR3 contains 14 residues. The DNA for the CDR3 is TGCGCCAGCAGCCACGGGACGGAGGTCTACGAGCAGTACTTC. Translating gives CASSHGTEVYEQYF.

This clone has only one observation. The gene calls are TRBV7-2 and TRBJ1-2; TRBD1 aligns across 10 bases. In germline, CDR1 is SGHTA, CDR2 FQGNSA. J was trimmed by 2 bases and V by 5 bases; bases with no gene match: 5. This CDR3 has 15 residues. CDR3 loop: CASSTPGQGNYGYTF. CDR3 nucleotides: TGTGCCAGCAGCACTCCGGGACAGGGGAACTATGGCTACACCTTC.

The chain couples TRBV12-5 to TRBJ2-6, with 9 positions matching TRBD1. The CDR3 has 21 amino acids. The V gene's germline CDR1 is LGHNT and CDR2 FRNRAP. V lost 0 bases and J lost 0; bases outside the gene matches: 12. The CDR3 nucleotides read TGTGCTAGTGGTTTGGTCGGGCCCGAAGACAGGGGGTTCTCTGGGGCCAACGTCCTGACTTTC. Its translation: CASGLVGPEDRGFSGANVLTF. The full variable domain, with the rest looked up from reference TRBV12-5 and TRBJ2-6, is DARVTQTPRHKVTEMGQEVTMRCQPILGHNTVFWYRQTMMQGLELLAYFRNRAPLDDSGMPKDRFSAEMPDATLATLKIQPSEPRDSAVYFCASGLVGPEDRGFSGANVLTFGAGSRLTVL.

The V and J genes are TRBV7-9 and TRBJ2-6; unclear D gene. Germline CDR1 is SEHNR and CDR2 is FQNEAQ (reference sequence). The CDR3 contains 16 residues. Trimming pared 5 bases from V and 2 bases from J, leaving 13 bases between. The CDR3 region is CASSPQPGTGANVLTF. CDR3 in DNA: TGTGCCAGCAGCCCCCAGCCAGGAACTGGGGCCAACGTCCTGACTTTC. The full variable domain, completed using reference TRBV7-9 and TRBJ2-6, is DTGVSQNPRHKITKRGQNVTFRCDPISEHNRLYWYRQTLGQGPEFLTYFQNEAQLEKSRLLSDRFSAERPKGSFSTLEIQRTEQGDSAMYLCASSPQPGTGANVLTFGAGSRLTVL.

The chain uses TRBV7-9 and TRBJ1-1; D uncertain. V lost 5 bases and J 6 bases, leaving 16 bases between the germline ends. This CDR3 comprises 14 residues. Germline V lookup: CDR1 SEHNR, CDR2 FQNEAQ (reference sequence). The CDR3 nucleotides are TGTGCCAGCAGCCAAGATCGGGAGTCCCCTGAAGCTTTCTTT. Encoded protein: CASSQDRESPEAFF.

The gene calls are TRBV30 and TRBJ2-2, with 7 bases matching TRBD1. Trimming took 3 bases from V and 2 from J; bases not matched to a gene: 6. Per germline, CDR1 GTSNPN and CDR2 SVGIG (reference sequence). The CDR3 runs to 15 residues. This chain's CDR3 is CAWRPGQKNTGELFF. CDR3 coding DNA: TGTGCCTGGAGACCGGGACAGAAAAACACCGGGGAGCTGTTTTTT.

This clone has just one count. The V call is TRBV6-5, the J call TRBJ1-4, with TRBD1 as a possible D gene (5 bases). With 8 bases removed from V and 0 bases from J, the gap between germline ends came to 13 bases. The germline gives CDR1 MNHEY, CDR2 SVGAGI. This CDR3 is 15 amino acids long. CDR3 protein: CASQRGVSTNEKLFF. The CDR3 DNA follows: TGTGCCAGCCAGCGGGGGGTATCAACTAATGAAAAACTGTTTTTT.

This clone showed up just once. The chain combines TRBV29-1 with TRBJ2-6; D call uncertain. There are 14 residues in the CDR3. The V gene lost 4 bases and the J gene lost 2 bases, with 9 bases spanning the gap. CDR1 and CDR2 from the germline V gene are SQVTM and ANQGSEA. This CDR3 reads CSVVGETGANVLTF. In DNA form, the CDR3 reads TGCAGCGTTGTCGGTGAGACTGGGGCCAACGTCCTGACTTTC.

The chain has TRBV18 and TRBJ2-5; TRBD1 aligns across 7 bases. This CDR3 is 16 amino acids long. Germline CDR1 reads KGHSH; CDR2 reads LQKENI. The V segment lost 3 bases and the J segment 1 base; nucleotides outside the gene matches: 8. CDR3 region: CASSPTPDRLQETQYF. As DNA, the CDR3 is TGTGCCAGCTCACCTACTCCGGACAGGCTCCAAGAGACCCAGTACTTC.

V is TRBV6-6 and J is TRBJ1-5; no reliable D call. The CDR3 runs 14 residues. Germline CDR1 is MNHNY and CDR2 is SVGAGI (reference sequence). Trimming cost V 2 bases and J 0 bases, with 5 bases left between them. The CDR3 here is CASSYPDSNQPQHF. CDR3 coding DNA: TGTGCCAGCAGTTACCCTGATAGCAATCAGCCCCAGCATTTT.

The chain joins TRBV6-1 to TRBJ1-2, with D unresolved. V was pared by 2 bases and J by 8 bases, with 9 bases between. Germline V gene sequence: CDR1 MNHNS, CDR2 SASEGT. CDR3 length equals 12 residues. CDR3 region: CASSETGLGYTF. CDR3 coding DNA: TGTGCCAGCAGTGAAACGGGGTTGGGCTACACCTTC.

V and J are TRBV5-1 and TRBJ2-7; tentatively, D is TRBD1 (6 bases). CDR3 length: 16 residues. Between the trimmed V and J ends, which lost 0 bases and 0 bases, there was a span of 13 bases. Germline-derived CDR1 and CDR2 are SGHRS and YFSETQ. The CDR3 DNA reads as TGCGCCAGCAGCTTGGGGACAGACTCAAGCTCCTACGAGCAGTACTTC. This translates into CASSLGTDSSSYEQYF. Using reference TRBV5-1 and TRBJ2-7 for the parts outside the CDR3, the full variable domain is KAGVTQTPRYLIKTRGQQVTLSCSPISGHRSVSWYQQTPGQGLQFLFEYFSETQRNKGNFPGRFSGRQFSNSRSEMNVSTLELGDSALYLCASSLGTDSSSYEQYFGPGTRLTVT.

CDR3 bases: TGTGCCAGCAGCACCGGACAGGAAAAACTGTTTTTT. Its protein is CASSTGQEKLFF. The chain combines TRBV5-4 with TRBJ1-4; tentative D call: TRBD1 (6 bases). Germline CDR1 and CDR2: SGHNT and YYREEE (reference sequence). The CDR3 consists of 12 residues. The V end lost 4 bases, the J end lost 8 bases, and 9 bases lay between the germline ends.

The V and J genes are TRBV5-1 and TRBJ2-2; D might be TRBD1 (5 bases). The germline gives CDR1 SGHRS, CDR2 YFSETQ. The CDR3 has 11 amino acids. This CDR3 is CATKRGGELFF. CDR3 coding DNA: TGCGCTACCAAAAGGGGCGGGGAGCTGTTTTTT.

The chain links TRBV4-3 to TRBJ2-2, with D possibly matching TRBD1 (7 bases). The CDR3 is 15 amino acids. Germline lookup yields CDR1 LGHNA and CDR2 YSLEER. V was pared by 1 base and J by 4 bases, with 10 bases between. The chain's CDR3 is CASSQAGGSTGELFF. CDR3 sequence (DNA): TGCGCCAGCAGCCAAGCAGGGGGGTCCACCGGGGAGCTGTTTTTT.

The chain links TRBV5-5 to TRBJ2-1; tentatively, D is TRBD1 or TRBD2 (5 bases each). This CDR3 is built from 14 residues. V lost 5 bases, J lost 3 bases, and 12 bases lay in between. The V gene's germline CDR1 is SGHKS and CDR2 YYEKEE (reference sequence). CDR3 sequence reads: CASSLWDVYNEQFF. Here the CDR3 DNA reads TGTGCCAGCAGTCTGTGGGACGTCTACAATGAGCAGTTCTTC.